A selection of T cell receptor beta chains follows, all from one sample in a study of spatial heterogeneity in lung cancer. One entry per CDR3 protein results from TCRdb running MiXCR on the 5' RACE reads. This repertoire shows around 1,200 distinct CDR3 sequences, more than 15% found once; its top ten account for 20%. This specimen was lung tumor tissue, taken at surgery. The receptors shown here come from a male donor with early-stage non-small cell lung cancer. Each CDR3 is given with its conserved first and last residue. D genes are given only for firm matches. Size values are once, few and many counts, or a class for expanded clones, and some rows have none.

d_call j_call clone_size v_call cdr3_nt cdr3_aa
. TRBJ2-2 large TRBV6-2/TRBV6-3 TGTGCCAGCATCCGGGCCGTCGCGAACACCGGGGAGCTGTTTTTT CASIRAVANTGELFF
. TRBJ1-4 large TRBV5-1 TGCGCCAGCAGCTTGGGGCCAGGGAATAATGAAAAACTGTTTTTT CASSLGPGNNEKLFF
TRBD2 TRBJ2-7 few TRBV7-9 TGTGCCAGCAGCTCCCAGGGACTAGCGGGAGGTCTCTACGAGCAGTACTTC CASSSQGLAGGLYEQYF
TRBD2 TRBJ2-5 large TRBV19 TGTGCCAGTAGTATCAGAAGCGGGGGGAAACAAGAGACCCAGTACTTC CASSIRSGGKQETQYF
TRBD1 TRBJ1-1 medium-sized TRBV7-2 TGTGCCAGCAGCTTGGGGACAGGGGCGAACACTGAAGCTTTCTTT CASSLGTGANTEAFF
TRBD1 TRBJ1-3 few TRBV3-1 TGTGCCAGCAGCCAAGAAAGGACAGGGGGCCGGCCTGGAAACACCATATATTTT CASSQERTGGRPGNTIYF
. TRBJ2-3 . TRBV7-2 TGTGCCAGCAGTATTTCAGGGACAGATACGCAGTATTTT CASSISGTDTQYF
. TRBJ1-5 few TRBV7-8 TGTGCCAGCAGCTTAGATGGGCAGGGTAATCAGCCCCAGCATTTT CASSLDGQGNQPQHF
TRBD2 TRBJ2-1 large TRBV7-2 TGTGCCAGCAGCGCCACTAGCGGGCCCTACAATGAGCAGTTCTTC CASSATSGPYNEQFF
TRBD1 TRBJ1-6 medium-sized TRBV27 TGTGCCAGCAGTGGCAGGGACAGTGGACCCCTCCACTTT CASSGRDSGPLHF
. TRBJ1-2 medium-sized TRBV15 TGTGCCACCAGCAGGGACCTCTCCATTTACACCTTC CATSRDLSIYTF
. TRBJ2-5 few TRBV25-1 TGTGCCAGCAGTGAAAGGGGGTACCAAGAGACCCAGTACTTC CASSERGYQETQYF
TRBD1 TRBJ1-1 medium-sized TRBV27 TGTGCCAGCAGTGACTGGGACAGGGGTGAGGGTGAAGCTTTCTTT CASSDWDRGEGEAFF
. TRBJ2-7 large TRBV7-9 TGTGCCAGCAGCCAATGGACCCAGAAGGGCGACGAGCAGTACTTC CASSQWTQKGDEQYF
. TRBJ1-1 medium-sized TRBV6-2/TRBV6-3 TGTGCCAGCAGTTACGAGCCGATTAGAAGGGCTTTCTTT CASSYEPIRRAFF
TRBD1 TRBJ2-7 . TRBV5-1 TGCGCCAGCAGCCTGGACAGGCAGGACTACGAGCAGTACTTC CASSLDRQDYEQYF
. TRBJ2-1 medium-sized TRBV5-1 TGCGCCAGCAGCGGGGGACGGAAGAACTACAATGAGCAGTTCTTC CASSGGRKNYNEQFF
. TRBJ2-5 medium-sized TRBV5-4 TGTGCCAGCAGCTTAACCTCCGCTACAGGTGGAGAGACCCAGTACTTC CASSLTSATGGETQYF
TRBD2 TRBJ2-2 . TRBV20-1 TGCAGTGCTAGAGGCAAAAGACTAGCGATGGACGGGGAGCTGTTTTTT CSARGKRLAMDGELFF
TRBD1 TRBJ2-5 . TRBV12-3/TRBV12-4 TGTGCCAGCAGCCCAAACCGGGACAGACCTCAAGAGACCCAGTACTTC CASSPNRDRPQETQYF
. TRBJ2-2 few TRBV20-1 TGCAGTGCTAGAGAATTCCCCTGGGGTCCGAACACCGGGGAGCTGTTTTTT CSAREFPWGPNTGELFF
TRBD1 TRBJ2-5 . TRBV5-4 TGTGCCAGCAGCTTGTTCGGGACAGAGTCCGAGACCCAGTACTTC CASSLFGTESETQYF
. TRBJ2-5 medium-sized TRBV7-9 TGTGCCAGCGGGGGGATGTGGACTCAAGAGACCCAGTACTTC CASGGMWTQETQYF
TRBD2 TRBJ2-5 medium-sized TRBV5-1 TGCGCCAGCAAGAAGGGAGAAGCGGGAGGGCAAGAGACCCAGTACTTC CASKKGEAGGQETQYF